The TCR beta chain under discussion was sequenced for a study of blood T cell repertoires in COVID-19 (dated by TCRdb to 2019 to 2021). In terms of the full investigation: The collaborator samples originated in the United States, Italy and Spain and spanned the acute and convalescent phases of COVID-19. Where HLA class I and class II types were available, the types were taken from metadata supplied by the sample provider, not from assay-based typing. Nearly every sample came with metadata listing a de-identified subject ID, COVID-19 status, age in years and sex. The prospective study material was composed of cDNA or gDNA derived from T cells, B-cell-depleted T cells, or PBMCs. Subjects who had been exposed to COVID-19, were actively infected with it, or had recovered from it provided the deeply sampled blood TCRbeta repertoires that made up the dataset. The repertoires were released in a freely available public database meant as a resource for research on the immune response to SARS-CoV-2. Samples were obtained from the ongoing ImmuneRACE study (first 160 participants) and from over 1,000 subjects provided by 6 global collaborators. Overall results and qualifications from the work: The quantity of clinical and demographic metadata differed by source and by participant and was supplied without curation.

TCRbeta CDR3 regions were amplified from genomic DNA using the immunoSEQ Assay, a bias-controlled multiplex PCR. In the source study's methods: The number of nucleated cells in each sample was estimated by amplification of reference gene primers within the assay. To quantify the absolute abundance of each unique TCRbeta CDR3 rearrangement, sequence reads were collapsed and filtered. For each sample, productive Simpson clonality was calculated by taking the square root of Simpson's diversity index across productive rearrangements. Held by TCRdb, this immuneACCESS table contains in-frame sequences only and omits some clones. Under half of the omission traces to an unresolved V gene where checked; the cause of the rest is unknown. V and J calls and clone size follow that table, whereas D and trimming were derived from the DNA. This sample holds about 160,000 clones; about 92% were observed only once. Jointly, the top ten make up roughly 5% of the sample.

In Seattle, one collaborating source enrolled patients while the infection was active and tracked those patients longitudinally over the course of disease. Collaborating institutions collected whole blood in K2EDTA tubes following their own protocols. For TCRbeta analysis, collaborator samples were shipped as frozen whole blood, as isolated PBMCs, or as DNA extracted from either sample type. V ends up 3 bases short and J 0 bases short, with an unmatched junction base count of 8. The CDR3 spans 19 residues, from the cysteine through the phenylalanine. Here the CDR3 DNA is all that survives: 57 bases in frame from base 1. The CDR1 and CDR2 encoded by the germline V gene are SGHRS and YFSETQ. Note on this clone: Its specific antigen is unknown. No much larger clone is present one base from it, and per-base qualities are unavailable.

The sequence derives from a man between 25 and 39 years old with COVID-19, enrolled during active disease. Rearrangement joined TRBV5-1 to TRBJ2-6; 11 middle bases align to TRBD1. Sequencing was done on a sample of peripheral blood. The CDR3 protein is CASSYLPGQGVSGANVLTF. Here is the DNA: TGCGCCAGCAGCTACTTACCGGGACAGGGGGTCTCTGGGGCCAACGTCCTGACTTTC.